The rows below give T cell receptor beta chains drawn from one sample of a study of blood T cell repertoires in COVID-19. This table comes from immunoSEQ multiplex PCR, and its TCRdb copy is limited to in-frame clones, with some not included. The sample has over 130,000 clones; 80% to 90% are singletons. Sequencing was done on a sample of peripheral blood. All receptors come from a man in his sixties or seventies with acute or convalescent COVID-19. Each CDR3 is given with its conserved first and last residue. Fields, in order: V gene, clone size, D gene, J gene, CDR3 protein, CDR3 DNA. A D gene is named only where the DNA matches it firmly. For some rows the clone size is stated as once, few or many, or as a class when expanded; others skip it.

TRBV19	NA	TRBD2	TRBJ2-1	CASGRTSIMNEQFF	TGTGCCTCAGGCAGGACTAGTATTATGAACGAGCAGTTCTTC
TRBV19	NA	TRBD2	TRBJ2-5	CASSSGLAGVRETQYF	TGTGCCAGTAGTTCGGGACTAGCGGGAGTACGAGAGACCCAGTACTTC
TRBV10-3	NA	NA	TRBJ1-3	CAISEYGSGNTIYF	TGTGCCATCAGTGAGTACGGGTCTGGAAACACCATATATTTT
TRBV6-6	NA	TRBD1	TRBJ1-2	CASSRMGTGKKNYGYTF	TGTGCCAGCAGCCGAATGGGGACAGGAAAAAAAAACTATGGCTACACCTTC
TRBV28	few	TRBD2	TRBJ2-7	CASSNQDWGSGRYEQYF	TGTGCCAGCAGTAACCAAGACTGGGGGAGCGGGAGGTACGAGCAGTACTTC
TRBV6-1	NA	TRBD1	TRBJ1-5	CASSEGDRGDQPQHF	TGTGCCAGCAGTGAAGGAGACAGGGGAGACCAGCCCCAGCATTTT
TRBV5-8	few	NA	TRBJ2-5	CASSLVSGVGETQYF	TGTGCCAGCAGCTTGGTGTCAGGGGTTGGGGAGACCCAGTACTTC
TRBV18	NA	TRBD1	TRBJ2-7	CASSPQTGDPPEQYF	TGTGCCAGCTCACCGCAGACAGGGGATCCCCCCGAGCAGTACTTC
TRBV15	NA	NA	TRBJ1-6	CATSFPQGLNNSPLHF	TGTGCCACCAGCTTTCCGCAGGGGCTGAATAATTCACCCCTCCACTTT
TRBV7-9	NA	NA	TRBJ1-1	CASTEPESPTEAFF	TGTGCCAGCACAGAGCCCGAAAGCCCCACTGAAGCTTTCTTT
TRBV29-1	NA	NA	TRBJ2-1	CSVEEDTLPEQFF	TGCAGCGTTGAAGAGGACACCCTGCCTGAGCAGTTCTTC
TRBV7-9	NA	NA	TRBJ2-7	CASSLTGSGNLEQYF	TGTGCCAGCAGCCTCACAGGCTCCGGCAACTTGGAGCAGTACTTC
TRBV6-5	NA	TRBD1	TRBJ2-5	CASSEDRVIETQYF	TGTGCCAGCAGCGAGGACAGGGTAATTGAGACCCAGTACTTC
TRBV11-2	NA	NA	TRBJ1-1	CASSLDRAGWNTEAFF	TGTGCCAGCAGCTTAGATCGGGCAGGGTGGAACACTGAAGCTTTCTTT
TRBV4-3	NA	NA	TRBJ2-1	CASSQEVSRGLAVYNEQFF	TGCGCCAGCAGCCAAGAAGTATCCCGAGGGTTAGCGGTCTACAATGAGCAGTTCTTC
TRBV5-1	few	TRBD1	TRBJ1-1	CASGSGTAVTEAFF	TGCGCCAGCGGTTCAGGGACAGCTGTTACTGAAGCTTTCTTT
TRBV2	NA	TRBD1	TRBJ1-4	CASRVLGGGGEKLFF	TGTGCCAGCAGAGTCTTAGGGGGCGGCGGTGAAAAACTGTTTTTT
TRBV30	NA	NA	TRBJ2-7	CAWSVSYPGDEQYF	TGTGCCTGGAGTGTGAGTTATCCGGGGGACGAGCAGTACTTC
TRBV4-3	NA	NA	TRBJ2-2	CASSQDSAANTGELFF	TGCGCCAGCAGCCAAGATTCAGCGGCGAACACCGGGGAGCTGTTTTTT
TRBV27	NA	NA	TRBJ1-1	CASSRDSLTEAFF	TGTGCCAGCAGTCGTGACAGTTTGACTGAAGCTTTCTTT
TRBV7-2	few	TRBD2	TRBJ2-3	CASSLRAGRTSGPTDTQYF	TGTGCCAGCAGCTTAAGGGCGGGAAGGACTAGCGGGCCCACAGATACGCAGTATTTT
TRBV2	NA	TRBD1	TRBJ2-3	CASSWDRETDTQYF	TGTGCCAGCAGTTGGGACAGGGAGACAGATACGCAGTATTTT
TRBV5-1	NA	NA	TRBJ1-1	CASSLSRTSNTEAFF	TGCGCCAGCAGCTTGAGTAGGACAAGTAACACTGAAGCTTTCTTT
TRBV4-3	NA	NA	TRBJ1-4	CASSQVWPGSEKLFF	TGCGCCAGCAGCCAAGTCTGGCCAGGGTCGGAAAAACTGTTTTTT